One sample yielded the 11 T cell receptor beta chains listed below, sequenced in a study of post-analysis software for immune sequencing data. Sequencing libraries made from TCR beta cDNA carried unique molecular identifiers. One entry per CDR3 protein, called by TCRdb with MiXCR from the PCR reads. The repertoire has roughly 410,000 distinct CDR3 sequences, around a third of them found once; the top ten carry under 15%. Study-level points and caveats: Patients used roughly five TRBV segments, including TRBV5-6, TRBV5-1 and TRBV20-1, more often than controls.

Antigens for these TCRs are unknown. Sequencing was performed on blood. All receptors come from a girl under 18 with multiple sclerosis.

The chain links TRBV5-1 to TRBJ1-2; D is possibly TRBD1 (5 bases). CDR1 is SGHRS and CDR2 is YFSETQ in the germline V gene. The V end lost 0 bases, the J end lost 8 bases, and 14 bases lay between the germline ends. There are 14 residues in the CDR3. CDR3 residues: CASSLVGQGRGYTF. The CDR3 DNA follows: TGCGCCAGCAGCTTGGTTGGTCAGGGACGCGGCTACACCTTC.

There are a few counts of this clonotype. This chain connects TRBV27 to TRBJ1-2; no definite D call. The V end was cut by 4 bases, the J end by 4 bases, with 16 bases between. CDR1 and CDR2 (germline): MNHEY, SMNVEV (reference sequence). The CDR3 has 15 amino acids. CDR3 residues: CASSSPLSGFYGYTF. CDR3 coding DNA: TGTGCCAGCAGTTCGCCCCTTTCAGGTTTCTATGGCTACACCTTC.

The chain employs TRBV10-3 and TRBJ2-7, with a tentative D call TRBD1 (6 bases). Germline assignment: CDR1 ENHRY and CDR2 SYGVKD. This CDR3 is built from 16 residues. The germline V and J ends were trimmed by 3 bases and 2 bases, with 17 bases remaining between them. The CDR3 DNA reads TGTGCCATCAGTGATTACCTGACAGGCCTTACCTACGAGCAGTACTTC. It encodes CAISDYLTGLTYEQYF.

V and J are TRBV6-6 and TRBJ2-5, with D possibly being TRBD1 (6 bases). Germline CDR1 MNHNY, CDR2 SVGAGI (reference sequence). Trimming pared 7 bases from V and 2 bases from J, leaving 14 bases between. This CDR3 comprises 14 residues. CDR3 amino acids: CASNPGHPQETQYF. The CDR3 nucleotides read TGTGCCAGCAACCCGGGACATCCTCAAGAGACCCAGTACTTC.

The gene calls are TRBV12-3 or TRBV12-4 and TRBJ2-3; D uncertain. The V end lost 5 bases, the J end lost 4 bases, and 13 bases lay between the germline ends. The CDR3 runs to 14 residues. The CDR3 region is CASSGQLGADTQYF. The CDR3 coding sequence is TGTGCCAGCAGTGGCCAACTGGGCGCAGATACGCAGTATTTT.

This rearrangement joins TRBV28 to TRBJ2-3; 10 bases agree with TRBD2. V lost 6 bases, J lost 10 bases, and 7 bases stayed unmatched. Germline assignment: CDR1 MDHEN and CDR2 SYDVKM. The CDR3 sequence is 13 residues long. CDR3 sequence (DNA): TGTGCCAGCAGCGGACTAGCGGAGGGTTCGCAGTATTTT. Amino acids: CASSGLAEGSQYF.

V and J are TRBV20-1 and TRBJ2-1; 7 nucleotides line up with TRBD1. CDR3 length: 16 residues. CDR1 DFQATT and CDR2 SNEGSKA come from the germline V gene (reference sequence). Unmatched junction bases numbered 14, after V lost 6 bases and J lost 3 bases. This chain's CDR3 is CSATLPETGNYNEQFF. The CDR3 DNA sequence: TGCAGTGCCACCCTCCCCGAGACAGGGAACTACAATGAGCAGTTCTTC.

This clonotype showed up just a few times. V usage is TRBV7-2 and J usage is TRBJ2-3; 12 bases fit TRBD2. V lost 1 base to trimming and J lost 5 bases; unmatched junction nucleotides: 7. The CDR3 runs 17 residues. Germline CDR1 reads SGHTA; CDR2 reads FQGNSA. Here the CDR3 reads CASSLGPSGGVEDTQYF. Here the CDR3 DNA reads TGTGCCAGCAGCTTAGGGCCTAGCGGGGGGGTAGAAGATACGCAGTATTTT.

This chain uses TRBV7-6 with TRBJ2-7; D possibly uses TRBD1 or TRBD2 (5 bases each). The CDR3 extends over 12 amino acids. Germline V lookup: CDR1 SGHVS, CDR2 FNYEAQ. The V end lost 1 base, the J end lost 5 bases, and 6 bases lay between the germline ends. This chain's CDR3 is CASSLGGDEQYF. CDR3 nucleotides: TGTGCCAGCAGCTTAGGAGGGGACGAGCAGTACTTC.

For this clonotype: The germline gene is not matched at one end of the junction; a read error may be the cause. V usage is TRBV10-3 and J usage is TRBJ1-1; D is uncertain. The length of the CDR3 is 15 residues. The germline CDR1 and CDR2 sequences are ENHRY and SYGVKD. The CDR3 nucleotides are TGTGCCATCAGTGAGTCTATCGGTATGAACACCGAAGCTTTCTTT. The encoded protein is CAISESIGMNTEAFF.

This clonotype was found a few times. This CDR3 is CASSRTSGNSYEQYF. DNA of the CDR3: TGTGCCAGCAGTAGGACTAGCGGGAACTCCTACGAGCAGTACTTC. The rearrangement uses TRBV6-5 and TRBJ2-7, with 12 positions matching TRBD2. The CDR3 sequence is 15 residues long. J was trimmed by 0 bases and V by 5 bases; bases with no gene match: 2. Germline CDR1 MNHEY, CDR2 SVGAGI.